The 19 T cell receptor beta chains below come from one sample, sequenced in a study of T cell responses to AZD1222 COVID-19 vaccine. TCRdb's table, derived via immunoSEQ multiplex PCR, lists solely in-frame clones and lacks some. The sample yields some 130,000 clones, roughly nine tenths seen once. The material was peripheral blood, obtained on day 0 of AZD1222 vaccination. The source of these receptors is an adult in good health.

This clone was seen just once. CDR3 nucleotides: TGTGCCAGCAGCCAACCCCGGGACTCGAGCTCCTACGAGCAGTACTTC. Encoded protein: CASSQPRDSSSYEQYF. J is TRBJ2-7 and V is TRBV3-1 (or the pseudogene TRBV3-2), with D possibly being TRBD2 (6 bases). Germline V gene data show CDR1 as LGHDT and CDR2 as YNNKEL (reference sequence). V was clipped by 2 bases and J by 0 bases, with 14 bases between them. This CDR3 has 16 residues.

The genes are TRBV6-5 and TRBJ1-2; 8 nucleotides align to TRBD1. The length of the CDR3 is 15 residues. Trimming took 7 bases from V and 5 from J; bases not matched to a gene: 12. Germline CDR1 is MNHEY and CDR2 is SVGAGI. In DNA form, the CDR3 reads TGTGCCAGCAATTTCGGGACAGGACGTGGATATGGCTACACCTTC. Translation gives CASNFGTGRGYGYTF.

This clone was observed once. This rearrangement joins TRBV6-1 to TRBJ2-4, with D unclear. The V gene lost 2 bases and the J gene lost 4 bases, with 9 bases spanning the gap. The CDR3 consists of 14 residues. Germline CDR1 reads MNHNS; CDR2 reads SASEGT. The CDR3 DNA reads as TGTGCCAGCAGTGAACGGAACAGAAAAAACATTCAGTACTTC. Protein product: CASSERNRKNIQYF.

The V and J genes are TRBV30 and TRBJ1-5; D uncertain. V lost 4 bases, J lost 7 bases, and 14 bases lay in between. The length of the CDR3 is 13 residues. Germline V gene sequence: CDR1 GTSNPN, CDR2 SVGIG (reference sequence). CDR3 DNA: TGTGCCTGGACCCACCGGGCCCAGCAGCCCCAGCATTTT. Translated: CAWTHRAQQPQHF.

The rearrangement uses TRBV18 and TRBJ2-1; no firm D call. The CDR3 length is 12 residues. From germline, CDR1 is KGHSH and CDR2 LQKENI. The V gene lost 3 bases and the J gene lost 9 bases, with 9 bases spanning the gap. The CDR3 loop is CASSPLRPEQFF. CDR3 bases: TGTGCCAGCTCACCCCTAAGACCTGAGCAGTTCTTC.

This chain joins TRBV10-3 and TRBJ1-1; no reliable D call. V shed 10 bases and J shed 8 bases, with 17 bases lying between them. This CDR3 region has 12 residues. Germline V gene lookup returns CDR1 ENHRY and CDR2 SYGVKD. CDR3 coding DNA: TGTGCCACCGAGGCAATGGGAGGAGAAGCTTTCTTT. Encoded protein: CATEAMGGEAFF.

This chain's CDR3 is CASSYAPMGTDTQYF. CDR3 DNA sequence: TGTGCCAGCAGTTACGCCCCGATGGGCACAGATACGCAGTATTTT. The chain is built from TRBV6-5 and TRBJ2-3; no firm D call. CDR3 length equals 15 residues. Trimming stripped 2 bases from V and 1 base from J, with 10 bases between. Germline loops: CDR1 MNHEY, CDR2 SVGAGI.

The sample holds one count of this clone. The rearrangement uses TRBV4-1 and TRBJ2-2; D not certain. CDR3 length: 15 residues. Trimming left V 1 base short and J 4 bases short, with 10 bases between. CDR1 is MGHRA, CDR2 YSYEKL, per germline. For the CDR3, the DNA is TGCGCCAGCAGCCAAGGGCCAGGTGGCACCGGGGAGCTGTTTTTT. Translated: CASSQGPGGTGELFF.

The CDR3 reads CASKVAGGNTQYF. CDR3 sequence (DNA): TGTGCCAGCAAGGTAGCGGGGGGGAATACGCAGTATTTT. The chain employs TRBV7-3 and TRBJ2-3; TRBD2 matches at 11 bases. This CDR3 is built from 13 residues. Trimming removed 7 bases from V and 7 bases from J; junction bases left unmatched: 4. The germline V gene encodes CDR1 SGHTA and CDR2 FQGTGA.

The V and J genes are TRBV5-4 and TRBJ1-4; 8 bases are shared with TRBD1. CDR1 is SGHNT, CDR2 YYREEE, per germline (reference sequence). The CDR3 length is 14 residues. With V trimmed by 2 bases and J by 7 bases, 4 bases remained unmatched. This CDR3 is CASSLPGGVEKLFF. CDR3 in DNA: TGTGCCAGCAGCTTACCAGGGGGCGTTGAAAAACTGTTTTTT.

The V call is TRBV30, the J call TRBJ2-5; 7 bases are a match to TRBD1. The ends lost 0 bases at V and 1 base at J; junction bases unmatched: 2. Germline-derived CDR1 and CDR2 are GTSNPN and SVGIG (reference sequence). The CDR3 spans 14 residues. CDR3 coding DNA: TGTGCCTGGAGTGTGGGGGACAGCCAAGAGACCCAGTACTTC. This gives the protein CAWSVGDSQETQYF.

A single count supports this clone. This chain joins TRBV4-2 and TRBJ2-3; 8 positions agree with TRBD2. Trimming took 3 bases from V and 1 from J; bases not matched to a gene: 3. Germline lookup yields CDR1 LGHNA and CDR2 YNFKEQ. The CDR3 runs to 15 residues. The CDR3 is CASSQRGERTDTQYF. The CDR3 DNA reads as TGTGCCAGCAGCCAGCGGGGGGAACGCACAGATACGCAGTATTTT.

The rearrangement links TRBV11-2 to TRBJ1-5; 7 bases are a match to TRBD1. V dropped 5 bases and J dropped 3; count of bases not matched to a gene: 4. This CDR3 region has 14 residues. In germline, CDR1 is SGHAT, CDR2 FQNNGV. The CDR3 spells CASSLGTANQPQHF. The CDR3 nucleotides read TGTGCCAGCAGCCTCGGGACAGCCAATCAGCCCCAGCATTTT.

This clone was recorded only once. The chain carries TRBV10-1 and TRBJ1-1; TRBD1 is a possible D gene (6 bases). Germline lookup yields CDR1 WNHNN and CDR2 SYGVQD (reference sequence). The CDR3 contains 15 residues. Trimming shortened V by 3 bases and J by 2 bases, and 13 bases separated the two germline ends. CDR3 sequence (DNA): TGCGCCAGCAGTGATCGGTCGGGACAAAACACTGAAGCTTTCTTT. As protein: CASSDRSGQNTEAFF.

The genes are TRBV15 and TRBJ1-2; D gene unclear. The CDR3 spans 14 residues. Per the germline V gene, CDR1 is LNHNV and CDR2 is YYDKDF (reference sequence). Trimming took off 0 bases at V and 5 bases at J, with 10 bases between the two ends. CDR3 protein: CATSRDMNKYGYTF. Here the CDR3 DNA reads TGTGCCACCAGCAGAGATATGAACAAATATGGCTACACCTTC. Combining the CDR3 with reference TRBV15 and TRBJ1-2 gives the whole variable domain DAMVIQNPRYQVTQFGKPVTLSCSQTLNHNVMYWYQQKSSQAPKLLFHYYDKDFNNEADTPDNFQSRRPNTSFCFLDIRSPGLGDTAMYLCATSRDMNKYGYTFGSGTRLTVV.

In regard to this clone: This specimen includes other DNA sequences encoding the same CDR3. The rearrangement links TRBV28 to TRBJ1-5; 7 bases fit TRBD1. There are 15 residues in the CDR3. Germline V CDR1 and CDR2: MDHEN, SYDVKM. The trim removed 5 bases at V and 0 bases at J, leaving 4 bases unmatched. The CDR3 bases are TGTGCCAGCAGTCCACACAGGGGTAGCAATCAGCCCCAGCATTTT. Protein sequence: CASSPHRGSNQPQHF.

This clone has just one count. CDR3 protein: CASSLSGRPPSTDTQYF. CDR3 in DNA: TGTGCCAGCAGCTTATCCGGACGGCCCCCTAGCACAGATACGCAGTATTTT. The chain employs TRBV7-2 and TRBJ2-3; D gene ambiguous. V was shortened by 2 bases and J by 0 bases, with 15 bases between the two germline ends. Germline loops: CDR1 SGHTA, CDR2 FQGNSA. The CDR3 is made up of 17 amino acids. The full variable domain, its missing parts supplied by reference TRBV7-2 and TRBJ2-3, is GAGVSQSPSNKVTEKGKDVELRCDPISGHTALYWYRQSLGQGLEFLIYFQGNSAPDKSGLPSDRFSAERTGGSVSTLTIQRTQQEDSAVYLCASSLSGRPPSTDTQYFGPGTRLTVL.

This sequence joins TRBV19 and TRBJ1-2; D may be TRBD1 (5 bases). The CDR3 contains 15 residues. V lost 7 bases and J lost 2, with 17 bases in between. CDR1 LNHDA and CDR2 SQIVND come from the germline V gene (reference sequence). This chain's CDR3 is CASKDSSLVNYGYTF. CDR3 nucleotide sequence: TGTGCCAGTAAAGACAGCTCTTTGGTAAACTATGGCTACACCTTC. The full variable domain, with the rest looked up from reference TRBV19 and TRBJ1-2, is DGGITQSPKYLFRKEGQNVTLSCEQNLNHDAMYWYRQDPGQGLRLIYYSQIVNDFQKGDIAEGYSVSREKKESFPLTVTSAQKNPTAFYLCASKDSSLVNYGYTFGSGTRLTVV.

V usage is TRBV9 and J usage is TRBJ2-1, with D perhaps TRBD1 or TRBD2 (5 bases each). V shed 0 bases and J shed 2 bases, with 9 bases lying between them. The CDR3 is 15 residues long. Per the germline V gene, CDR1 is SGDLS and CDR2 is YYNGEE. CDR3 loop: CASSVGGSAYNEQFF. The CDR3 DNA is TGTGCCAGCAGCGTAGGGGGGTCAGCCTACAATGAGCAGTTCTTC.